This TCR beta chain stems from a study of vaccination effects on CD4 cells after COVID-19. As for this clone: Its antigen remains unidentified.

Expansion with viral peptide pools was applied to antigen-specific CD4+ T cells by the ViraFEST assay prior to sequencing. The culture ran for 10 days, and then CD4+ T cells were isolated. The cohort was immunized with two doses of either the BNT162b2 or mRNA-1273 vaccine. Nucleocapsid antibodies stayed negative before and after vaccination, showing no earlier SARS-CoV-2 infection. The CDR3 has 13 amino acids. V lost 3 bases to trimming and J lost 6 bases, with 9 bases between them. Notes on the study in general: Clones that were induced by infection or by vaccine showed marked contraction late after vaccination.

Profiling relied on immunoSEQ multiplex PCR, and the TCRdb table lists in-frame clones only, not all of them. Among roughly 46,000 clones listed, about 76% were seen once. Source: CD4+ T cells from PBMCs cultured with HCoV-OC43 spike peptides, taken after COVID-19 vaccination. The subset denotes: HCoV-OC43 spike overlapping peptide pool stimulation. The V call is TRBV12-3 or TRBV12-4, the J call TRBJ1-5, with no clear D. This sequence was found in a human donor who received a COVID-19 vaccine. CDR3 residues: CASSLGSGQPQHF. In nucleotides, the CDR3 is TGTGCCAGCAGTTTGGGGAGCGGTCAGCCCCAGCATTTT.